These T cell receptor beta chains were read from a single sample in a study of identical twins. TCRdb re-called the 5' RACE reads with MiXCR, one entry per CDR3 protein. Counted here are around 340,000 distinct CDR3 sequences, roughly 10% occurring once; the ten biggest clones make up about 9.1%. The sample taken for sequencing was naive T cells sorted from blood. These receptors came from a woman in her 50s in good health. Both conserved end residues are part of each CDR3. Fields, in order: V gene, J gene, D gene, clone size, CDR3 DNA, CDR3 protein. D genes are given only for firm matches. Clone size is not always given. Where it is, it says once, few, many or a class for expanded clones.

>TRBV9|TRBJ2-3|.|few
TGTGCCAGCAGCGTAGCTGGAATGGGGTTCACAGATACGCAGTATTTT
CASSVAGMGFTDTQYF
>TRBV20-1|TRBJ1-1|.|few
TGCAGTGCTAGAGTACCCGGGGAAGCTTTCTTT
CSARVPGEAFF
>TRBV14|TRBJ1-1|.|many
TGTGCCAGCAGCCAAAGGGGGATTGCCACTGAAGCTTTCTTT
CASSQRGIATEAFF
>TRBV6-5|TRBJ2-1|TRBD2|few
TGTGCCAGCAGTTACGGCGGGAGGGCCGATGAGCAGTTCTTC
CASSYGGRADEQFF
>TRBV15|TRBJ2-2|.|.
TGTGCCACCAGCAGAGACCCGCTCACGGGGGCGGCCGGGGAGCTGTTTTTT
CATSRDPLTGAAGELFF
>TRBV5-1|TRBJ2-1|.|many
TGCGCCAGCAGCTTGTTTGGGGACGAGCAGTTCTTC
CASSLFGDEQFF
>TRBV3-1|TRBJ2-7|.|.
TGTGCCAGCAGCCACCGAAGGGTCTCCTACGAGCAGTACTTC
CASSHRRVSYEQYF
>TRBV7-9|TRBJ2-3|.|few
TGTGCCAGCAGCTTCTCGACCACTAGCTATATTCCAGATACGCAGTATTTT
CASSFSTTSYIPDTQYF
>TRBV29-1|TRBJ1-5|TRBD1|.
TGCAGCGTTCGTGGGACAGGGAGCCCCAATCAGCCCCAGCATTTT
CSVRGTGSPNQPQHF
>TRBV9|TRBJ2-7|TRBD1|few
TGTGCCAGCAGCGGAGGGGGCATCTCCTACGAGCAGTACTTC
CASSGGGISYEQYF
>TRBV29-1|TRBJ1-1|TRBD1|many
TGCAGCGCCGGGACAGGGGGGGACACTGAAGCTTTCTTT
CSAGTGGDTEAFF
>TRBV20-1|TRBJ2-2|.|few
TGCAGTGCTACGCCGACCTACCCGAACACCGGGGAGCTGTTTTTT
CSATPTYPNTGELFF
>TRBV27|TRBJ2-5|.|few
TGTGCCAGCAGTTTATCCCCCCGGATGGGAACAGGCCAGTACTTC
CASSLSPRMGTGQYF
>TRBV12-3/TRBV12-4|TRBJ2-1|.|many
TGTGCCAGCAGTCCAGGACGGGTGCCCTCCCTCAATGAGCAGTTCTTC
CASSPGRVPSLNEQFF
>TRBV5-5|TRBJ2-3|.|few
TGTGCCAGCAGCCCCGGGCATACGCAGTATTTT
CASSPGHTQYF
>TRBV6-5|TRBJ2-2|TRBD1|many
TGTGCCAGCAGCCTGGGACAGGGGAGCGTCACCGGGGAGCTGTTTTTT
CASSLGQGSVTGELFF
>TRBV9|TRBJ1-1|.|many
TGTGCCAGCAGCGTAGGAGTGAGGACTGAAGCTTTCTTT
CASSVGVRTEAFF
>TRBV11-3|TRBJ2-1|.|.
TGTGCCAGCAGCTTAATAGAGGATAATGAGCAGTTCTTC
CASSLIEDNEQFF
>TRBV3-1|TRBJ1-2|.|.
TGTGCCAGCAGCCTCGGGACACCGTATGGCTACACCTTC
CASSLGTPYGYTF
>TRBV12-3/TRBV12-4|TRBJ1-5|.|.
TGTGCCAGCAGTGAACCGGGCCCTCGTCAGCCCCAGCATTTT
CASSEPGPRQPQHF
>TRBV7-2|TRBJ2-3|.|few
TGTGCCAGCAGCTGGAATGAGCGGAGCACAGATACGCAGTATTTT
CASSWNERSTDTQYF
>TRBV20-1|TRBJ1-1|TRBD1|few
TGCAGTGCTAAACAGGGGCGGTGGGTGAACACTGAAGCTTTCTTT
CSAKQGRWVNTEAFF